A single sample gave rise to the 9 T cell receptor beta chains below, sequenced in a study of blood T cell repertoires in COVID-19. Produced via immunoSEQ multiplex PCR; TCRdb's table is partial and in-frame only. The sample records approximately 210,000 clones, approximately 81% being singletons. The specimen was peripheral blood. The receptors here all came from a woman at least 80 years old with acute or convalescent COVID-19.

The rearrangement uses TRBV5-1 and TRBJ2-7; TRBD1 is a possible D gene (5 bases). Trimming stripped 4 bases from V and 4 bases from J, with 12 bases between. CDR3 length: 13 amino acids. Germline values: CDR1 SGHRS, CDR2 YFSETQ. The CDR3 DNA reads TGCGCCAGCAGCCCCCAGGGATATTACGAGCAGTACTTC. Encoded protein: CASSPQGYYEQYF.

A few counts support this clone. This sequence joins TRBV6-1 and TRBJ1-1; 8 bases fit TRBD1. Trimming at V came to 2 bases and at J to 3 bases, leaving 2 bases not matched to a gene. Germline V CDR1 and CDR2: MNHNS, SASEGT. This CDR3 has 14 residues. CDR3 residues: CASSEWTGYTEAFF. CDR3 nucleotides: TGTGCCAGCAGTGAATGGACAGGGTACACTGAAGCTTTCTTT.

CDR3 in DNA: TGTGCCAGCAGTTACCGGGGGACCACAGATACGCAGTATTTT. Its translation: CASSYRGTTDTQYF. This chain links TRBV27 with TRBJ2-3; tentative D call: TRBD2 (6 bases). Trimming left V 4 bases short and J 2 bases short, with 10 bases between. The CDR3 length is 14 residues. CDR1 and CDR2 (germline): MNHEY, SMNVEV (reference sequence).

The chain recombines TRBV7-2 with TRBJ2-2; 9 bases match TRBD1. With 5 bases clipped from V and 6 bases from J, the junction kept 10 bases outside the gene matches. CDR1 is SGHTA, CDR2 FQGNSA, per germline. The CDR3 is made up of 16 amino acids. This chain's CDR3 is CASSRTGTGKAGELFF. In nucleotides, the CDR3 is TGTGCCAGCAGCCGTACTGGGACAGGGAAAGCCGGGGAGCTGTTTTTT.

The chain employs TRBV9 and TRBJ2-1; 8 bases map to TRBD2. The trim removed 2 bases at V and 0 bases at J, leaving 7 bases unmatched. Germline CDR1 reads SGDLS; CDR2 reads YYNGEE. The CDR3 covers 17 residues. CDR3 amino acids: CASSVGAGGSSYNEQFF. The CDR3 bases are TGTGCCAGCAGCGTTGGGGCGGGGGGCAGCTCCTACAATGAGCAGTTCTTC. Full variable domain (remainder filled in from reference TRBV9 and TRBJ2-1): DSGVTQTPKHLITATGQRVTLRCSPRSGDLSVYWYQQSLDQGLQFLIQYYNGEERAKGNILERFSAQQFPDLHSELNLSSLELGDSALYFCASSVGAGGSSYNEQFFGPGTRLTVL.

The genes are TRBV19 and TRBJ2-6, with D possibly TRBD1 on 5 matching bases. This CDR3 has 14 amino acids. The germline V and J ends were trimmed by 4 bases and 4 bases, with 8 bases remaining between them. Germline V gives CDR1 LNHDA, CDR2 SQIVND (reference sequence). The DNA of the CDR3 is TGTGCCAGTAGTAAGGGGTCCGGGGCCAACGTCCTGACTTTC. The encoded protein is CASSKGSGANVLTF.

This chain uses TRBV19 with TRBJ1-1; tentatively, D is TRBD1 (5 bases). This CDR3 comprises 14 residues. The germline CDR1 and CDR2 sequences are LNHDA and SQIVND (reference sequence). Between the trimmed V and J ends, which lost 7 bases and 5 bases, there was a span of 17 bases. CDR3 DNA sequence: TGTGCCAGTACAGGGAGGGGCCCCGGAACTGAAGCTTTCTTT. It yields the protein CASTGRGPGTEAFF.

Points on this clone: The same CDR3 arises from other DNA sequences in this sample as well. V gene TRBV30 combines with J gene TRBJ1-3, with 7 bases aligning to TRBD1. This CDR3 spans 14 amino acids. Trimming at V came to 2 bases and at J to 1 base, leaving 2 bases not matched to a gene. In germline, CDR1 is GTSNPN, CDR2 SVGIG (reference sequence). This chain's CDR3 is CAWSRDSSGNTIYF. CDR3 DNA sequence: TGTGCCTGGAGTCGGGACAGTTCTGGAAACACCATATATTTT.

The chain joins TRBV7-6 to TRBJ2-1; 13 bases match TRBD2. Germline-derived CDR1 and CDR2 are SGHVS and FNYEAQ. This CDR3 comprises 17 residues. Losses at the gene ends were 1 base for V and 8 bases for J; bases not matched to a gene: 8. CDR3 region: CASSLVPTSGGLDEQFF. Here the CDR3 DNA reads TGTGCCAGCAGCTTAGTCCCGACTAGCGGGGGGCTGGATGAGCAGTTCTTC.